A single sample is the source of the 20 T cell receptor beta chains below, sequenced in a study of control samples from healthy donors and cancer patients. Only in-frame clones appear in the TCRdb table, and some are missing; sequencing was by immunoSEQ multiplex PCR. There are about 58,000 clones in the sample; roughly 94% occur only once, and around 3.7% lies in the top ten. Specimen: blood. The origin of the receptors is a man younger than 40 in good health.

V gene TRBV6-6 combines with J gene TRBJ1-2; D not certain. The CDR3 is made up of 12 amino acids. The germline V gene encodes CDR1 MNHNY and CDR2 SVGAGI (reference sequence). V gave up 8 bases and J gave up 2 bases, with 9 bases separating them. As DNA, the CDR3 is TGTGCCAGCTCTAGGACGAACTATGGCTACACCTTC. Translated, it gives CASSRTNYGYTF.

V usage is TRBV7-3 and J usage is TRBJ2-7; weak D call: TRBD1 (6 bases). CDR1 SGHTA and CDR2 FQGTGA come from the germline V gene. The CDR3 is 16 residues long. V lost 2 bases to trimming and J lost 0 bases, with 14 bases between them. The CDR3 is CASSLFGTPSSYEQYF. The CDR3 bases are TGTGCCAGCAGCTTATTTGGGACACCAAGCTCCTACGAGCAGTACTTC.

This chain connects TRBV3-1 (or the pseudogene TRBV3-2) to TRBJ1-1; D is perhaps TRBD1 (6 bases). CDR3 size: 14 residues. Germline CDR1 and CDR2: LGHDT and YNNKEL (reference sequence). Deletions cut 1 base from V and 1 base from J, with 7 bases between. The CDR3 region is CASSQVQGNTEAFF. CDR3 DNA sequence: TGTGCCAGCAGCCAAGTACAGGGGAACACTGAAGCTTTCTTT.

The chain has TRBV10-3 and TRBJ2-3; the match to TRBD2 covers 11 bases. V gave up 6 bases and J gave up 2 bases; unmatched junction bases: 10. From germline, CDR1 is ENHRY and CDR2 SYGVKD. This CDR3 region has 17 residues. The CDR3 protein is CAIRDSGTSGSTDTQYF. Here the CDR3 DNA reads TGTGCCATCAGGGATTCCGGGACTAGCGGCTCCACAGATACGCAGTATTTT.

This clone occurred once. This chain joins TRBV19 and TRBJ1-2; weak D call: TRBD1 (6 bases). Germline CDR1 LNHDA, CDR2 SQIVND (reference sequence). This CDR3 is built from 12 residues. V was cut by 6 bases and J by 8 bases, with 13 bases left in between. The CDR3 nucleotides read TGTGCCAGTAGCACAGGGTCGCCGGGCTACACCTTC. This gives the protein CASSTGSPGYTF.

The V and J genes are TRBV5-6 and TRBJ1-4; 8 positions agree with TRBD1. Germline CDR1 SGHDT, CDR2 YYEEEE. With V trimmed by 4 bases and J by 5 bases, 7 bases remained unmatched. This CDR3 has 15 amino acids. CDR3 coding DNA: TGTGCCAGCAGCGCCGACAGGGGACCCAATGAAAAACTGTTTTTT. Protein sequence: CASSADRGPNEKLFF.

The V gene is TRBV6-2 or TRBV6-3, the J gene TRBJ1-5; 11 bases map to TRBD1. Germline lookup yields CDR1 MNHEY and CDR2 SVGEGT. The J segment lost 6 bases and the V segment lost 4 bases, leaving 5 bases of the junction unmatched. The CDR3 sequence is 15 residues long. CDR3 in amino acids: CASSWDRGYSQPQHF. The CDR3, as DNA: TGTGCCAGCAGTTGGGACAGGGGGTATAGTCAGCCCCAGCATTTT.

This sequence joins TRBV18 and TRBJ2-7; tentative D call: TRBD1 (6 bases). Trimming took off 6 bases at V and 5 bases at J, with 17 bases between the two ends. Germline V lookup: CDR1 KGHSH, CDR2 LQKENI. The CDR3 spans 14 residues. CDR3 in DNA: TGTGCCAGCTCTGACAGGTCCAACCCGGACGAGCAGTACTTC. Protein: CASSDRSNPDEQYF.

This sequence joins TRBV27 and TRBJ1-1; TRBD1 might be the D (6 bases). Per germline, CDR1 MNHEY and CDR2 SMNVEV (reference sequence). V dropped 5 bases and J dropped 10 bases, with 14 bases sitting between them. The CDR3 contains 12 residues. This chain's CDR3 is CASSNREARAFF. CDR3 coding DNA: TGTGCCAGCAGTAACAGGGAGGCGAGAGCTTTCTTT.

V and J are TRBV6-5 and TRBJ2-3; 11 bases match TRBD2. The ends lost 6 bases at V and 5 bases at J; junction bases unmatched: 7. Germline V CDR1 and CDR2: MNHEY, SVGAGI. The CDR3 has 15 residues. Written as DNA, the CDR3 is TGTGCCAGCAGCCCCGTAGCGGGAGGGCAAGATACGCAGTATTTT. This codes for CASSPVAGGQDTQYF.

The chain joins TRBV2 to TRBJ2-7; D is possibly TRBD2 (6 bases). The CDR3 is 13 residues long. Germline CDR1 is SNHLY and CDR2 is FYNNEI. The CDR3, as DNA: TGTGTCTGGGAGGACGGACTCCGCTACGAGCAGTACTTC. This translates into CVWEDGLRYEQYF.

The J gene is TRBJ2-3, the V gene TRBV6-2 or TRBV6-3; TRBD2 matches 8 bases. The CDR3 consists of 19 residues. Germline CDR1 reads MNHEY; CDR2 reads SVGEGT. V shed 2 bases, J shed 1 base, and the junction held 14 bases outside the gene matches. CDR3 protein: CASSYPTIASGRGTDTQYF. In nucleotides, the CDR3 is TGTGCCAGCAGTTACCCCACGATTGCTAGCGGGCGGGGCACAGATACGCAGTATTTT.

The rearrangement links TRBV10-3 to TRBJ2-3; a weak D match, TRBD1 (6 bases). CDR3 length: 20 amino acids. CDR1 and CDR2 from the germline V gene are ENHRY and SYGVKD. Trimming removed 0 bases at V and 4 bases at J, with 26 bases between. The CDR3 loop reads CAISESSGLPGELPADTQYF. DNA for the CDR3: TGTGCCATCAGTGAGTCGAGCGGACTCCCAGGGGAATTGCCTGCAGATACGCAGTATTTT.

The V gene is TRBV6-2 or TRBV6-3, the J gene TRBJ1-5; 7 positions agree with TRBD1. This CDR3 comprises 14 residues. Germline V gene sequence: CDR1 MNHEY, CDR2 SVGEGT. V lost 4 bases to trimming and J lost 4 bases; unmatched junction nucleotides: 4. Here the CDR3 DNA reads TGTGCCAGCAGTTCGGGACAGAGAAATCAGCCCCAGCATTTT. Residues: CASSSGQRNQPQHF.

The chain uses TRBV19 and TRBJ2-1, with D uncertain. CDR1 and CDR2 from the germline V gene are LNHDA and SQIVND (reference sequence). This CDR3 comprises 12 residues. The V end lost 4 bases, the J end lost 9 bases, and 10 bases lay between the germline ends. The CDR3 protein is CASSSGAGEQFF. In DNA form, the CDR3 reads TGTGCCAGTAGTAGCGGTGCCGGTGAGCAGTTCTTC.

The CDR3 region has the DNA TGCGCCAGCAGAATCCCGGGACAGGGAGCCTACGGAGAGCAGTACTTC. Translated: CASRIPGQGAYGEQYF. The rearrangement joins TRBV5-1 to TRBJ2-7; 9 nucleotides align to TRBD1. This CDR3 is 16 amino acids long. The ends lost 5 bases at V and 7 bases at J; junction bases unmatched: 16. CDR1 SGHRS and CDR2 YFSETQ come from the germline V gene.

The J gene is TRBJ1-1, the V gene TRBV19; D unclear. This CDR3 has 13 residues. Trimming took 6 bases from V and 0 from J, leaving 8 bases between them. Germline CDR1 and CDR2: LNHDA and SQIVND (reference sequence). The CDR3 reads CASRNSVNTEAFF. CDR3 DNA sequence: TGTGCCAGTAGAAATTCAGTGAACACTGAAGCTTTCTTT.

V usage is TRBV4-3 and J usage is TRBJ2-7; 9 nucleotides align to TRBD1. V shed 3 bases and J 6 bases; nucleotides not matched to a gene: 6. This CDR3 is 14 amino acids long. The germline gives CDR1 LGHNA, CDR2 YSLEER. This chain's CDR3 is CASSHWDRVGEQYF. Here the CDR3 DNA reads TGCGCCAGCAGCCATTGGGACAGGGTGGGCGAGCAGTACTTC.

V gene TRBV28 combines with J gene TRBJ1-2, with D unclear. The V and J ends lost 7 bases and 4 bases respectively, with 10 bases between them. Per germline, CDR1 MDHEN and CDR2 SYDVKM. The CDR3 has 12 amino acids. The CDR3 loop reads CASTPRSYGYTF. Written as DNA, the CDR3 is TGTGCCAGCACCCCCAGATCCTATGGCTACACCTTC.

The chain joins TRBV7-6 to TRBJ1-1, with TRBD1 identical over 8 bases. CDR1 SGHVS and CDR2 FNYEAQ come from the germline V gene. V gave up 0 bases and J gave up 3 bases; unmatched junction bases: 6. The CDR3 is made up of 16 amino acids. This CDR3 reads CASSLAHRGWDTEAFF. DNA of the CDR3: TGTGCCAGCAGCTTAGCCCACAGGGGGTGGGACACTGAAGCTTTCTTT.